This T cell receptor (beta chain) appears in the sequencing data of a study of beta chain features in type 1 diabetes. There are 17 residues in the CDR3. Germline CDR1 is KGHSH and CDR2 is LQKENI. Trimming took 3 bases from V and 1 from J, leaving 18 bases between them. With regard to this clone: Its antigen is undetermined.

Expressed TCRB transcripts were sequenced because the isolated RNA had all been reverse transcribed beforehand. TCRdb's copy holds only in-frame clones and misses some; the assay was immunoSEQ multiplex PCR. The table lists around 310,000 clones, about 10% of them singletons. A sort by CD45RO/CCR7/CD25/CD127/CD95/CD27 yielded CD4+ naive, central memory, regulatory and stem cell-like memory cells. Study findings and constraints: Insertions were fewer and deletions more numerous at VDJ junctions in type 1 diabetes patients. PCR might favor shorter templates, but any such skew would affect patients and controls equally. TCRB CDR3 length was moderately but significantly reduced in all four CD4+ subsets of Type 1 diabetes patients.

The chain carries TRBV18 and TRBJ1-2; D remains unclear. The sequenced material came from naive CD4+ T cells from blood. This TCR was sampled from a woman in her thirties in good health. The CDR3 reads CASSPLLSTGSNYGYTF. For the CDR3, the DNA is TGTGCCAGCTCACCCCTCCTCTCGACGGGGAGTAACTATGGCTACACCTTC.